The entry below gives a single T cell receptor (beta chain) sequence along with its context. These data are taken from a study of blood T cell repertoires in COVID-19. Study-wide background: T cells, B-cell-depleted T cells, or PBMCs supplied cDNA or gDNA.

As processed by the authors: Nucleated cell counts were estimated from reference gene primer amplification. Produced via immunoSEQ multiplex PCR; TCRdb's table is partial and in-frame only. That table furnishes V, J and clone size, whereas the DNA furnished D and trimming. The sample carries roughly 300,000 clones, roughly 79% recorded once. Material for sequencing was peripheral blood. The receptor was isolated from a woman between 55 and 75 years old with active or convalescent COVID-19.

CDR3 amino acids: CASSPRTESTGELFF. CDR3 bases: TGTGCCAGCTCACCACGGACAGAGAGCACCGGGGAGCTGTTTTTT. The chain recombines TRBV18 with TRBJ2-2; D is perhaps TRBD1 (6 bases). This CDR3 is built from 15 residues. Germline assignment: CDR1 KGHSH and CDR2 LQKENI. Trimming pared 1 base from V and 4 bases from J, leaving 10 bases between.